A selection of T cell receptor beta chains follows, all from one sample in a study of OX40 agonist ivuxolimab in advanced cancers. Profiling relied on immunoSEQ multiplex PCR, and the TCRdb table lists in-frame clones only, not all of them. In the table there are about 50,000 clones, nearly 80% of which are singletons. The input for sequencing was CD4+ or CD8+ T cells sorted from blood, taken in a trial of the OX40 agonist ivuxolimab. These receptors were taken from an adult with an advanced solid tumor such as melanoma, head and neck, liver or kidney cancer. CDR3s include the opening cysteine and the closing phenylalanine or tryptophan. The order of the fields is CDR3 protein, CDR3 DNA, D gene, clone size, V gene, J gene. A D gene is named only where the DNA matches it firmly. Not every row has a clone size; where given, it reads once, few, many or a size class.

CASSGGGTGELFF	TGTGCCAGCAGTGGAGGGGGGACCGGGGAGCTGTTTTTT	-	once	TRBV2	TRBJ2-2
CASRLGGRFTDTQYF	TGTGCCAGCCGCTTGGGGGGGAGATTCACAGATACGCAGTATTTT	TRBD2	-	TRBV11-2	TRBJ2-3
CSVGTGATDTQYF	TGCAGCGTTGGAACGGGGGCCACAGATACGCAGTATTTT	-	-	TRBV29-1	TRBJ2-3
CASSLDAYSRSSYNEQFF	TGTGCCAGCAGCTTAGATGCCTACTCGCGGAGCTCCTACAATGAGCAGTTCTTC	-	once	TRBV11-3	TRBJ2-1
CSVAGLNQPQHF	TGCAGCGTCGCCGGGTTGAATCAGCCCCAGCATTTT	-	-	TRBV29-1	TRBJ1-5
CAISDGTSGSYNEQFF	TGTGCCATCAGTGATGGCACTAGCGGGTCCTACAATGAGCAGTTCTTC	TRBD2	-	TRBV10-3	TRBJ2-1
CASRDSGGFRPQHF	TGTGCCAGCCGCGACTCGGGAGGGTTTCGGCCCCAGCATTTT	-	-	TRBV27	TRBJ1-5
CASSPTGIANTEAFF	TGTGCCAGCTCACCTACAGGGATAGCGAACACTGAAGCTTTCTTT	-	-	TRBV18	TRBJ1-1
CASIEQGRDGYTF	TGTGCCAGCATCGAACAGGGGCGCGATGGCTACACCTTC	-	-	TRBV21-1	TRBJ1-2
CASSYRDTLNTEAFF	TGTGCCAGCAGTTACCGGGACACCCTAAACACTGAAGCTTTCTTT	-	-	TRBV6-5	TRBJ1-1
CASSLFRDSSNYGYTF	TGTGCCAGCAGTTTGTTCCGGGACAGCTCGAACTATGGCTACACCTTC	TRBD1	-	TRBV6-9	TRBJ1-2
CASSGSTRNDEQFF	TGCGCCAGCAGTGGTTCGACTAGGAACGATGAGCAGTTCTTC	-	few	TRBV10-1	TRBJ2-1
CASSLVLPRQGAAYGYTF	TGTGCCAGCAGCTTAGTACTCCCCCGACAGGGGGCGGCTTATGGCTACACCTTC	TRBD1	-	TRBV7-2	TRBJ1-2
CATSRALLAGPTDTQYF	TGTGCCACCAGCAGAGCCCTACTAGCGGGCCCCACAGATACGCAGTATTTT	TRBD2	-	TRBV15	TRBJ2-3
CASSIRQGPQPQHF	TGTGCCAGTAGTATCAGACAGGGGCCCCAGCCCCAGCATTTT	TRBD1	-	TRBV19	TRBJ1-5
CASTQGQRGYTF	TGTGCCAGCACCCAGGGTCAGCGTGGCTACACCTTC	-	once	TRBV6-1	TRBJ1-2
CASSRNRGQETQYF	TGTGCCAGCAGCCGCAACAGGGGGCAAGAGACCCAGTACTTC	TRBD1	-	TRBV14	TRBJ2-5
CASSFLTGRETQYF	TGTGCCAGCAGCTTTCTGACGGGGCGGGAGACCCAGTACTTC	-	-	TRBV7-8	TRBJ2-5
CASSGQVGWGQPQHF	TGTGCCAGCAGCGGACAGGTGGGCTGGGGTCAGCCCCAGCATTTT	TRBD1	-	TRBV7-3	TRBJ1-5
CASSLKTGREGTDTQYF	TGCGCCAGCAGCCTCAAAACTGGGCGGGAGGGCACAGATACGCAGTATTTT	TRBD2	-	TRBV5-1	TRBJ2-3
CASSIGRGPLFLRETQYF	TGTGCCAGTAGTATCGGGCGGGGGCCCCTTTTTTTGAGGGAGACCCAGTACTTC	-	-	TRBV19	TRBJ2-5
CASSLGGSSYNEQFF	TGCGCCAGCAGCTTGGGCGGGAGCTCCTACAATGAGCAGTTCTTC	TRBD2	-	TRBV5-1	TRBJ2-1
CASSLSGQGADGYTF	TGCGCCAGCAGCTTGTCGGGACAGGGGGCCGATGGCTACACCTTC	TRBD1	-	TRBV5-1	TRBJ1-2
CASSLAGGGGYTF	TGTGCCAGCAGCTTAGCAGGGGGCGGCGGCTACACCTTC	TRBD1	-	TRBV11-2	TRBJ1-2
CASSPETQRGYNEQFF	TGTGCCAGCTCACCCGAAACCCAGCGGGGGTACAATGAGCAGTTCTTC	TRBD2	-	TRBV18	TRBJ2-1
CASSLRGTRGLGELFF	TGTGCCAGCAGCCTCCGCGGGACTAGAGGTTTAGGGGAGCTGTTTTTT	TRBD2	-	TRBV14	TRBJ2-2
CASSLTRQVNYGYTF	TGTGCCAGCAGCTTAACACGCCAGGTTAACTATGGCTACACCTTC	-	-	TRBV7-2	TRBJ1-2
CASSLIDISGSGGYTF	TGTGCCAGCAGTTTGATTGACATTTCGGGGTCAGGTGGCTACACCTTC	-	-	TRBV28	TRBJ1-2
CASSTQRANEKLFF	TGTGCCAGTAGTACGCAACGAGCTAATGAAAAACTGTTTTTT	-	few	TRBV19	TRBJ1-4
CASSRHGSTYEQYF	TGTGCCAGCAGCCGACACGGGTCCACCTACGAGCAGTACTTC	-	-	TRBV13	TRBJ2-7
CASSLYFSPQGPEKLFF	TGTGCCAGCAGTTTATATTTCTCCCCACAGGGGCCGGAAAAACTGTTTTTT	TRBD1	-	TRBV27	TRBJ1-4
CASSLDRGRNEQFF	TGCGCCAGCAGCCTGGACAGGGGGAGGAATGAGCAGTTCTTC	TRBD1	-	TRBV5-1	TRBJ2-1
CASSQGRTSGNTIYF	TGTGCCAGCAGCCAGGGCCGTACATCCGGAAACACCATATATTTT	-	many	TRBV5-4	TRBJ1-3
CASSPGTGDGEQFF	TGTGCCAGCAGCCCCGGGACAGGGGATGGGGAGCAGTTCTTC	TRBD1	few	TRBV11-3	TRBJ2-1
CASSQDHFKGADYGYTF	TGCGCCAGCAGCCAAGATCACTTTAAGGGGGCGGACTATGGCTACACCTTC	TRBD1	-	TRBV4-1	TRBJ1-2
CSGAGAQGEETQYF	TGCAGCGGAGCGGGCGCTCAGGGCGAGGAGACCCAGTACTTC	-	-	TRBV29-1	TRBJ2-5
CASSFSGGLGDTQYF	TGTGCCAGCAGCTTTTCGGGGGGGCTTGGAGATACGCAGTATTTT	TRBD2	-	TRBV13	TRBJ2-3
CASSLWETYEQYF	TGTGCCAGCAGTTTATGGGAGACCTACGAGCAGTACTTC	-	-	TRBV28	TRBJ2-7
CASSLPDTGELFF	TGCGCCAGCAGCTTGCCTGACACCGGGGAGCTGTTTTTT	-	-	TRBV5-1	TRBJ2-2
CASNSLGAPEQYF	TGTGCCAGCAATTCCTTAGGGGCCCCCGAGCAGTACTTC	-	-	TRBV27	TRBJ2-7
CASRGTGAYEQYF	TGTGCCAGCAGAGGGACAGGGGCCTACGAGCAGTACTTC	TRBD1	-	TRBV14	TRBJ2-7
CATSRDTGSSYNEQFF	TGTGCCACCAGCAGAGATACAGGGAGCTCCTACAATGAGCAGTTCTTC	-	-	TRBV15	TRBJ2-1
CASSLAAQVTISGNTIYF	TGTGCCAGCAGCTTGGCGGCACAGGTCACGATCTCTGGAAACACCATATATTTT	-	-	TRBV11-3	TRBJ1-3
CASSDPRTSGGKDEQFF	TGCGCCAGCAGTGACCCCCGGACTAGCGGGGGGAAGGATGAGCAGTTCTTC	TRBD2	-	TRBV10-1	TRBJ2-1
CASSVGQISYEQYF	TGTGCCAGCAGCGTAGGGCAGATCTCCTACGAGCAGTACTTC	-	-	TRBV9	TRBJ2-7